This TCR beta chain was identified during a study of shared clonotypes between healthy human individuals (dated by TCRdb to the early 2020s). Background on the whole study: A few men and a couple of women, aged 18 to 49 years, made up the cohort. For each donor, CD4 naive and CD4 memory were each run on three plates, CD8 naive on two plates, and CD8 memory on one plate. Blood TCR repertoires of roughly five healthy adults were deeply sequenced to estimate repertoire size and the extent of clonotype sharing between individuals. Different laboratories and diverse techniques were used to prepare libraries and sequence TCR repertoires, to increase sequencing depth and limit assay-specific biases. Per donor, leukapheresis produced somewhere between about 0.94 and 9.5 billion PBMCs.

The germline V gene encodes CDR1 ENHRY and CDR2 SYGVKD. There are 15 amino acids in the CDR3, from cysteine to phenylalanine inclusive. CDR3 DNA is the only sequence kept; it has 45 bases, read in frame from the first base. Trimming takes 6 bases off V and 5 bases off J; junction bases not matched to a gene: 9. As to this clone: What this receptor recognizes is not known. Base qualities are not recorded, but no much larger clone differs from it by a single base.

The paper as a whole reports these results and caveats: Sampling was restricted to blood, and TCR repertoires in tissue are likely to differ from TCR repertoires in blood. Pairwise subsampling led to the expectation that sequencing depth would affect the degree of clonotype sharing among donors. Rarefaction of sorted-subset datasets indicated incomplete sequencing despite the large sequencing depth. Naive subsets generally had larger estimated clonotype richness than memory subsets did. Compared with non-shared clonotypes, clonotypes shared by all four sorted-subset donors had higher generation probabilities. When a few donors were compared, the shared fraction of clonotypes was about 5% for naive CD4, around 4% for naive CD8, 2.3% for memory CD4, and 0.4% for memory CD8. The small number of donors limited the genetic and exposure-history diversity represented.

The donors were healthy, HIV-negative adults who had no recently reported acute infections or vaccinations. Only Caucasian adults living in Nashville, Tennessee, USA were represented among the donors. CD4+ T cells were enriched by magnetic negative selection, after which naive cells were positively selected on CD45RA and the negative fraction was taken as the memory subset. Blood was collected by leukapheresis, and PBMCs were isolated by Ficoll-Histopaque density gradient centrifugation and then cryopreserved in liquid nitrogen vapor phase. Purity and quantity of every magnetically sorted T cell population were checked by analytical flow cytometry. Each sorted fraction had its genomic DNA isolated and then quantified by UV absorbance on a Nanodrop 2000c. Using the deep immunoSEQ assay, TCR CDR3 regions were amplified from genomic DNA by multiplex PCR. Extracted genomic DNA from each cell subset was distributed evenly across all wells of several immunoSEQ 96-well plates, and each plate was treated as a replicate. For sorted subsets, 200 to 250 ng of genomic DNA, equivalent to 30,000 or so T cell genomes, went into each replicate PCR. Purified libraries were measured with a Qubit 3.0 fluorometer, size-checked on a Bioanalyzer 2100, and measured again with the KAPA Library Quantification kit. A separate single-read 150-cycle Illumina NextSeq 550 flow cell was used to sequence each immunoSEQ 96-well plate. On the authors' methods: Because only junctional sequences without quality scores were contained in the immunoSEQ output, filtering matching that applied to full-length reads could not be performed. To assign V/J genes and CDR3, sequences were annotated against IMGT germline references using PyIR, a Python wrapper for IgBLAST v1.9. Reads were filtered out if the reads had weak V/J assignments (E-value above 1e-6), no CDR3, stop codons, out-of-frame junctions, or ambiguous translated residues. V3J clonotypes were defined as sequences sharing an identical inferred V gene, J gene, and CDR3 amino acid sequence. Percentage overlap between repertoires was calculated by dividing the number of shared unique clonotypes by the size of the smaller repertoire. RTK rarefaction, the Chao1 estimator, and Recon v2.1 estimates of unobserved clonotypes were used to assess repertoire richness. For all TCRbeta clonotypes obtained by the gDNA method from several donors, generation probabilities were computed with OLGA. TCRdb re-hosts the immuneACCESS table, in-frame sequences only. Its copies lack some clones; in the studies checked, an unresolved V gene accounts for under half of them, and the cause for the rest is not known. V, J and clone size reflect that table, while D and trimming were determined from the DNA. Present in this sample are more than 2 million clones, 90% to 95% of which were seen just once. The ten biggest clones cover more than 0.1% of the sample.

This chain joins TRBV10-3 to TRBJ1-5, with 8 bases matching TRBD1. The specimen sequenced was naive CD4+ T cells sorted from blood. This specimen's cell subset or site label, per the study, means: CD45RA+ positively selected. This clonotype was sampled from a man between 18 and 29 years old in good health. The CDR3 here reads CAISDRGGSDQPQHF. Here is the DNA: TGTGCCATCAGCGACAGGGGCGGCAGCGATCAGCCCCAGCATTTT.